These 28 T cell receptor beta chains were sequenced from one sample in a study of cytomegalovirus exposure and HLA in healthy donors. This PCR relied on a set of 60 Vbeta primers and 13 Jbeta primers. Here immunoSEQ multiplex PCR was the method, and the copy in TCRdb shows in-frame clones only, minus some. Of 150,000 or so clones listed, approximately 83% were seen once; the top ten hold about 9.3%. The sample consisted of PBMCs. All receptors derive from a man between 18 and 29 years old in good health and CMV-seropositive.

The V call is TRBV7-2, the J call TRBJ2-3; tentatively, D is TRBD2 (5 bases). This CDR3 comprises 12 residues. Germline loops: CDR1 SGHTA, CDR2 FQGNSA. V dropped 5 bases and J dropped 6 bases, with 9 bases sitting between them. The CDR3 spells CASSPSGDTQYF. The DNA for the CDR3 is TGTGCCAGCAGCCCCTCGGGGGATACGCAGTATTTT. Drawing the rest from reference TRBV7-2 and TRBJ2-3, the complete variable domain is GAGVSQSPSNKVTEKGKDVELRCDPISGHTALYWYRQSLGQGLEFLIYFQGNSAPDKSGLPSDRFSAERTGGSVSTLTIQRTQQEDSAVYLCASSPSGDTQYFGPGTRLTVL.

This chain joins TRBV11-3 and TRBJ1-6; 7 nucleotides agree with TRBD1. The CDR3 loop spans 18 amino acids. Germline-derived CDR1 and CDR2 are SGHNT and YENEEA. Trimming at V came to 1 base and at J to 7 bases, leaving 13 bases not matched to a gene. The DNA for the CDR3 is TGTGCCAGCAGCTTAGGTTGGACAGGTCGCGAGGGGAATTCACCCCTCCACTTT. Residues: CASSLGWTGREGNSPLHF.

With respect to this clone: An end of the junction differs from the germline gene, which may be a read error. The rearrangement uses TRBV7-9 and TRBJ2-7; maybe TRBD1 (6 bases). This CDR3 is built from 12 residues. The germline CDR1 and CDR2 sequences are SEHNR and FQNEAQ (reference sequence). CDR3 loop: CSSSWGTNEQYF. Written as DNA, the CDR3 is TGTTCCAGCAGCTGGGGGACAAACGAGCAGTACTTC.

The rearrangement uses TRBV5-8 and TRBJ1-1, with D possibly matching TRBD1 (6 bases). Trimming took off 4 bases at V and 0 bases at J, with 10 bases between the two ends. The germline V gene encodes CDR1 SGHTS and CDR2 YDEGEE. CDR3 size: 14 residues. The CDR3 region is CASSPTGMNTEAFF. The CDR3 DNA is TGTGCCAGCAGCCCGACAGGTATGAACACTGAAGCTTTCTTT.

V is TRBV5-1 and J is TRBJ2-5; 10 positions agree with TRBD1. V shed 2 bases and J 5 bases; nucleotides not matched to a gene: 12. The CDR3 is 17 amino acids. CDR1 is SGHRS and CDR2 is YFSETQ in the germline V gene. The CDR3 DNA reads TGCGCCAGCAGCTTTCCGACAGGGGGCCGATTTGGGGAGACCCAGTACTTC. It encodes CASSFPTGGRFGETQYF.

DNA of the CDR3: TGTGCCAGCAGTTTATCACGGGGTCCGGTTGAAAAACTGTTTTTT. Translating it yields CASSLSRGPVEKLFF. This chain joins TRBV27 and TRBJ1-4; no clear D gene. Trimming stripped 0 bases from V and 7 bases from J, with 12 bases between. The CDR3 spans 15 residues. Germline values: CDR1 MNHEY, CDR2 SMNVEV (reference sequence).

The CDR3 protein is CASSVESGGLEQYF. Here the CDR3 DNA reads TGTGCCAGCAGCGTAGAATCAGGGGGACTCGAGCAGTACTTC. The chain recombines TRBV9 with TRBJ2-7; D is perhaps TRBD1 (7 bases). The V gene's germline CDR1 is SGDLS and CDR2 YYNGEE. This CDR3 region has 14 residues. Trimming pared 0 bases from V and 6 bases from J, leaving 13 bases between.

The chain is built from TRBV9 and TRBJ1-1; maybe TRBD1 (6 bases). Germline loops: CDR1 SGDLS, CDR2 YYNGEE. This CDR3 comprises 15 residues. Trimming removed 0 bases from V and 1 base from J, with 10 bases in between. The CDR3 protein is CASSVGGGPNTEAFF. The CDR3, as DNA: TGTGCCAGCAGCGTAGGGGGGGGGCCGAACACTGAAGCTTTCTTT.

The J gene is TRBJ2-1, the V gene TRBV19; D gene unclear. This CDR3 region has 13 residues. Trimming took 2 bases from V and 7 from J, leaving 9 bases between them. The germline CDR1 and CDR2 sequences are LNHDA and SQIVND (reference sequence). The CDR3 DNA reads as TGTGCCAGTAGTATAAGCCTGATTAATGAGCAGTTCTTC. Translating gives CASSISLINEQFF.

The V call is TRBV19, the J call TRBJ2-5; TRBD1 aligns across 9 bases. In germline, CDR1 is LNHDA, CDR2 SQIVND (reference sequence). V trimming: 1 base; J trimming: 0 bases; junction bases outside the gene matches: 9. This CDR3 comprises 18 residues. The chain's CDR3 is CASSIALGQGRDQETQYF. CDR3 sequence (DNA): TGTGCCAGTAGTATAGCCTTGGGACAGGGTAGAGACCAAGAGACCCAGTACTTC.

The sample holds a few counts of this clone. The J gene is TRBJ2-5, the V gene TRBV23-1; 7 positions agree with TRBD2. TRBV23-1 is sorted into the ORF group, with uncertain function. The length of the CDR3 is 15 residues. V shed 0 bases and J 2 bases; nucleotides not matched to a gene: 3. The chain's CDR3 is CASSQSREGQETQYF. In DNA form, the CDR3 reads TGCGCCAGCAGTCAATCGAGGGAGGGTCAAGAGACCCAGTACTTC.

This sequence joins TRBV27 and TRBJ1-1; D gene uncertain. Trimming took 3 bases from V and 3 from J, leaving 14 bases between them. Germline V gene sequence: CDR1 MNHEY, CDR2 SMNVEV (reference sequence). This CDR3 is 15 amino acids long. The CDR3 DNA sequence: TGTGCCAGCAGTTTTCTCCTAGAACGGCACACTGAAGCTTTCTTT. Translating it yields CASSFLLERHTEAFF.

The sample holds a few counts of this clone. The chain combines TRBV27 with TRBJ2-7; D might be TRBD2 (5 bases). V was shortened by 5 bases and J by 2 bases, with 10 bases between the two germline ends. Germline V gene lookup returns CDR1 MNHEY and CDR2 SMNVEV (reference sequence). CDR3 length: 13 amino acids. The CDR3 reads CASSLPGAYEQYF. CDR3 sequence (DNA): TGTGCCAGCAGTCTGCCCGGGGCCTACGAGCAGTACTTC.

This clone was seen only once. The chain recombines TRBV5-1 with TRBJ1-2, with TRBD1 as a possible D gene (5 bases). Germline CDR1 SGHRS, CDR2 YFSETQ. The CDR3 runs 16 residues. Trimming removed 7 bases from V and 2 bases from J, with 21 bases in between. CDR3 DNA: TGCGCCAGCCAAGCGGGGGGACCCACTCTCAACTATGGCTACACCTTC. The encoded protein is CASQAGGPTLNYGYTF. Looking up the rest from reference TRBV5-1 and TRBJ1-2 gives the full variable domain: KAGVTQTPRYLIKTRGQQVTLSCSPISGHRSVSWYQQTPGQGLQFLFEYFSETQRNKGNFPGRFSGRQFSNSRSEMNVSTLELGDSALYLCASQAGGPTLNYGYTFGSGTRLTVV.

In DNA, the CDR3 is TGTGCCAGCACTCCCGGGACAGGCCTCACCGGGGAGCTGTTTTTT. Its protein product is CASTPGTGLTGELFF. J is TRBJ2-2 and V is TRBV7-9; 8 bases are a match to TRBD1. Losses at the gene ends were 7 bases for V and 4 bases for J; bases not matched to a gene: 8. This CDR3 is built from 15 residues. Germline CDR1 SEHNR, CDR2 FQNEAQ (reference sequence).

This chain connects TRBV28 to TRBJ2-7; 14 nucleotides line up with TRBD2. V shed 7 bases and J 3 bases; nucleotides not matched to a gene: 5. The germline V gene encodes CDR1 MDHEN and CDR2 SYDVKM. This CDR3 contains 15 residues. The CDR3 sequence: CASTEGLAGGYEQYF. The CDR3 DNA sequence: TGTGCCAGCACCGAAGGACTAGCGGGGGGCTACGAGCAGTACTTC.

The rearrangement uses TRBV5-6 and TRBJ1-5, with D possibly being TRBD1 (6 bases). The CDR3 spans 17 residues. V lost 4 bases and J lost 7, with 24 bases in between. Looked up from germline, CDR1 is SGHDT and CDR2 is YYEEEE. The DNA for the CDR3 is TGTGCCAGCAGCAGGGGGGGGTGGGGTGATCCGTCCCAGCCCCAGCATTTT. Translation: CASSRGGWGDPSQPQHF.

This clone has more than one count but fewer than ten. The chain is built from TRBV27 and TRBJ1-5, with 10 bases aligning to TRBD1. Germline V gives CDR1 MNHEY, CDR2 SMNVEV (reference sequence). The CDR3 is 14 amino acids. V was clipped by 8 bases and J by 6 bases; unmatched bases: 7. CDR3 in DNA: TGTGCCAGCGGGGGGACAGGGGACACTCAGCCCCAGCATTTT. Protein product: CASGGTGDTQPQHF.

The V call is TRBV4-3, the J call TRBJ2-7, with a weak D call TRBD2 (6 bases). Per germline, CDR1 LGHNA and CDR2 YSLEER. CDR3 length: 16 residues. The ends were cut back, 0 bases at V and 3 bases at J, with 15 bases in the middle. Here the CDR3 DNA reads TGCGCCAGCAGCCAAGATGGAGGGGAACCATACTACGAGCAGTACTTC. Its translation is CASSQDGGEPYYEQYF.

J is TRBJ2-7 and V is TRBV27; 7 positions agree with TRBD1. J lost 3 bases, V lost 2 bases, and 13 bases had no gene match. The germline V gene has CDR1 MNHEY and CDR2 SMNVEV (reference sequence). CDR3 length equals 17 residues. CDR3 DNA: TGTGCCAGCAGTTTAATCGCCCCGGGACAGAATAACTACGAGCAGTACTTC. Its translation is CASSLIAPGQNNYEQYF.

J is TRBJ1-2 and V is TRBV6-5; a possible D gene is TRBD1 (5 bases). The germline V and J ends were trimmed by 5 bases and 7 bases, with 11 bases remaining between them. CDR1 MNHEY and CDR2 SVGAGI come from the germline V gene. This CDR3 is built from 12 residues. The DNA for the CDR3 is TGTGCCAGCAGTCACGGGACTGGTGGCTACACCTTC. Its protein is CASSHGTGGYTF.

The DNA of the CDR3 is TGCGCCAGCAGTGAACTAGCGGGGGCGGGGGATACGCAGTATTTT. This sequence encodes CASSELAGAGDTQYF. This chain connects TRBV10-1 to TRBJ2-3; 11 bases agree with TRBD2. The junction had 5 bases not matched to a gene; V was cut back by 3 bases and J by 6 bases. The length of the CDR3 is 15 residues. The germline gives CDR1 WNHNN, CDR2 SYGVQD (reference sequence).

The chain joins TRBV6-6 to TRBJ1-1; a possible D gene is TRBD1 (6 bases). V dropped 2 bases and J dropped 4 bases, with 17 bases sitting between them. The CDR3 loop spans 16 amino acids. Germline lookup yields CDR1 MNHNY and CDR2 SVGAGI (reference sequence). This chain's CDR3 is CASSYPGQGLATEAFF. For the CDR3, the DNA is TGTGCCAGCAGTTACCCCGGCCAGGGGCTTGCCACTGAAGCTTTCTTT.

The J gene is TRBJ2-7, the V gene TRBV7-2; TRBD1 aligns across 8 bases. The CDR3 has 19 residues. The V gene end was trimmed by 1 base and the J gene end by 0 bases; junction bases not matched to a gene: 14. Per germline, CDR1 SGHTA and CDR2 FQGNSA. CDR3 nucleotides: TGTGCCAGCAGCTTAGTGGTTTCGGGGACAGGACGGAGCTCCTACGAGCAGTACTTC. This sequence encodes CASSLVVSGTGRSSYEQYF.

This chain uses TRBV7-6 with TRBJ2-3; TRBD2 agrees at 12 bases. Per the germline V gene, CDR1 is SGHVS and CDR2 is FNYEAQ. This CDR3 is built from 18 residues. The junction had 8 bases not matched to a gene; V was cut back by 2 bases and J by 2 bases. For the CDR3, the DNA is TGTGCCAGCAGCTTAACCATTAGGACTAGCGGGAACACAGATACGCAGTATTTT. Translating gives CASSLTIRTSGNTDTQYF.

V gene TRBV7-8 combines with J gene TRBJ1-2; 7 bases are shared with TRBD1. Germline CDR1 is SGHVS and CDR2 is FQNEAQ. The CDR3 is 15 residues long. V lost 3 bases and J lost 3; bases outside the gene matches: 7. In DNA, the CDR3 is TGTGCCAGCAGCTTGGGACAGCACAAAGACTATGGCTACACCTTC. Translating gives CASSLGQHKDYGYTF. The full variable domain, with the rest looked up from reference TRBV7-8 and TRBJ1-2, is GAGVSQSPRYKVAKRGQDVALRCDPISGHVSLFWYQQALGQGPEFLTYFQNEAQLDKSGLPSDRFFAERPEGSVSTLKIQRTQQEDSAVYLCASSLGQHKDYGYTFGSGTRLTVV.

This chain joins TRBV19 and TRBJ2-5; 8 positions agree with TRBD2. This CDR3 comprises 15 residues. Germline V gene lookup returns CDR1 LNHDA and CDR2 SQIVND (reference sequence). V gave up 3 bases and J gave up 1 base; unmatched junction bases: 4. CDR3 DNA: TGTGCCAGTAGTATCTTTAGCGGGGCCCAAGAGACCCAGTACTTC. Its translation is CASSIFSGAQETQYF.

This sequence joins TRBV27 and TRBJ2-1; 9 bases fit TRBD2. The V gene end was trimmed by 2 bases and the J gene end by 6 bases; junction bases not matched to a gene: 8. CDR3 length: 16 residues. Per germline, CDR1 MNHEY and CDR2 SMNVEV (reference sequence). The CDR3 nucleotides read TGTGCCAGCAGTTTAGTAGGTGCGGGGGGGCCCAATGAGCAGTTCTTC. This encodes CASSLVGAGGPNEQFF.